A selection of T cell receptor beta chains follows, all from one sample in a study of shared clonotypes between healthy human individuals. Assay: immunoSEQ multiplex PCR; the TCRdb copy retains only in-frame clones and omits some. The table lists about 2.1 million clones, 80% to 95% of them singletons. Sequenced: naive CD8+ T cells from PBMCs. Receptors originate from a man younger than 35 in good health. Some clones in this sample may be carry-over from other donors' samples. Both conserved end residues are part of each CDR3. The D gene is left open where the match is weak. The size entry is marked missing in some rows and otherwise reads once, few, many or a size class.

>.|TRBV9|TRBJ1-6|.
CASSVGPQPRYNSPLHF
TGTGCCAGCAGCGTGGGACCGCAACCCCGTTATAATTCACCCCTCCACTTT
>.|TRBV6-5|TRBJ2-7|.
CASSYAGTLIYEQYF
TGTGCCAGCAGTTACGCGGGGACCCTTATTTACGAGCAGTACTTC
>TRBD1|TRBV9|TRBJ1-2|.
CASSGWTGLYYGYTF
TGTGCCAGCAGCGGATGGACAGGGCTTTACTATGGCTACACCTTC
>TRBD1|TRBV4-1|TRBJ2-2|.
CASSPGTANTGELFF
TGCGCCAGCAGCCCCGGGACAGCGAACACCGGGGAGCTGTTTTTT
>.|TRBV27|TRBJ2-7|.
CASSLLQGSYEQYF
TGTGCCAGCAGTTTATTGCAGGGCTCCTACGAGCAGTACTTC
>TRBD2|TRBV5-1|TRBJ2-7|.
CASSPTSGSGFQSYEQYF
TGCGCCAGCAGTCCAACTAGCGGGAGTGGCTTTCAATCCTACGAGCAGTACTTC
>.|TRBV29-1|TRBJ2-7|.
CSVRALNSYEQYF
TGCAGCGTTCGGGCCTTAAACTCCTACGAGCAGTACTTC
>.|TRBV28|TRBJ1-1|.
CASSLANTEAFF
TGTGCCAGCAGTTTGGCCAACACTGAAGCTTTCTTT
>.|TRBV19|TRBJ2-7|once
CASAQDYEQYF
TGTGCCAGCGCGCAGGACTACGAGCAGTACTTC
>.|TRBV27|TRBJ1-2|.
CASSSTDGSKGYGYTF
TGTGCCAGCAGTTCCACAGACGGATCTAAGGGCTATGGCTACACCTTC
>.|TRBV2|TRBJ2-3|.
CASSSLLTDRLTYTQYF
TGTGCCAGCAGTTCCCTCCTCACAGATCGCCTCACATATACGCAGTATTTT
>TRBD1|TRBV7-6|TRBJ2-1|.
CASSAEGTGRDNEQFF
TGTGCCAGCAGCGCCGAAGGGACAGGGAGGGACAATGAGCAGTTCTTC
>.|TRBV11-2|TRBJ1-5|few
CASSLGLNQPQHF
TGTGCCAGCAGCTTAGGTCTCAATCAGCCCCAGCATTTT
>TRBD1|TRBV27|TRBJ1-5|few
CASSPGTGSQPQHF
TGTGCCAGCAGTCCCGGGACAGGGAGCCAGCCCCAGCATTTT
>.|TRBV13|TRBJ1-2|.
CASSLWAGVDGYTF
TGTGCCAGCAGCTTATGGGCAGGGGTTGATGGCTACACCTTC
>TRBD2|TRBV11-2|TRBJ2-1|once
CASSFSVTSGNEQFF
TGTGCCAGCAGCTTTTCGGTTACTAGCGGCAATGAGCAGTTCTTC
>TRBD1|TRBV27|TRBJ2-7|.
CASSSQGRSYEQYF
TGTGCCAGCAGTTCACAGGGGCGATCCTACGAGCAGTACTTC
>.|TRBV6-1|TRBJ1-2|.
CASSNGPARGYTF
TGTGCCAGCAGTAACGGGCCCGCCCGTGGCTACACCTTC
>.|TRBV7-9|TRBJ1-2|.
CASSLAERVYGYTF
TGTGCCAGCAGCTTAGCGGAAAGGGTCTATGGCTACACCTTC
>.|TRBV5-6|TRBJ2-7|.
CASSSGGAIRYEQYF
TGTGCCAGCAGCTCTGGGGGGGCCATTCGCTACGAGCAGTACTTC
>.|TRBV6-5|TRBJ2-1|.
CASSSGRTGYNEQFF
TGTGCCAGCAGTTCCGGTCGCACAGGATACAATGAGCAGTTCTTC
>.|TRBV11-3|TRBJ2-7|.
CASSFRWTATYEQYF
TGTGCCAGCAGCTTCCGGTGGACAGCGACCTACGAGCAGTACTTC
>TRBD1|TRBV6-1|TRBJ2-7|.
CASTHRGVRYEQYF
TGTGCCAGCACTCACAGGGGAGTGAGGTACGAGCAGTACTTC
>.|TRBV11-2|TRBJ2-5|.
CASSFPLGGETQYF
TGTGCCAGCAGCTTCCCTTTGGGAGGAGAGACCCAGTACTTC
>TRBD2|TRBV4-2|TRBJ2-5|.
CASSQSLAGGLQETQYF
TGTGCCAGCAGCCAAAGCCTAGCGGGAGGTCTACAAGAGACCCAGTACTTC
>TRBD1|TRBV29-1|TRBJ2-7|.
CSVEDGDRYYEQYF
TGCAGCGTTGAAGACGGGGACAGGTACTACGAGCAGTACTTC
>TRBD1|TRBV27|TRBJ2-7|.
CASSLDRGYEQYF
TGTGCCAGCAGTTTAGACAGGGGCTACGAGCAGTACTTC
>.|TRBV7-2|TRBJ2-7|.
CASSLALGTGVNFEQYF
TGTGCCAGCAGCTTAGCCCTCGGTACGGGAGTAAATTTCGAGCAGTACTTC
>TRBD1|TRBV28|TRBJ1-1|.
CASSPPGQARTTEAFF
TGTGCCAGCAGTCCCCCCGGACAGGCCAGGACCACTGAAGCTTTCTTT
>TRBD1|TRBV29-1|TRBJ2-1|.
CSVAQGAYNEQFF
TGCAGCGTTGCGCAGGGGGCATACAATGAGCAGTTCTTC
>.|TRBV4-1|TRBJ1-2|few
CASSQTVAGDYGYTF
TGCGCCAGCAGCCAAACAGTGGCAGGTGACTATGGCTACACCTTC
>.|TRBV2|TRBJ1-2|.
CASSYRADYGYTF
TGTGCCAGCAGCTATCGGGCCGACTATGGCTACACCTTC
>TRBD1|TRBV28|TRBJ2-1|.
CASSYEQGARDEQFF
TGTGCCAGCAGTTACGAACAGGGGGCGCGTGATGAGCAGTTCTTC
>.|TRBV28|TRBJ1-2|.
CASSSLLGYGYTF
TGTGCCAGCAGTTCGCTTCTCGGGTATGGCTACACCTTC
>.|TRBV7-6|TRBJ2-1|.
CASSLVSAAREQFF
TGTGCCAGCAGCTTAGTTTCCGCAGCTCGTGAGCAGTTCTTC
>.|TRBV27|TRBJ1-4|.
CASSLRDANEKLFF
TGTGCCAGCAGTTTACGGGATGCTAATGAAAAACTGTTTTTT
>.|TRBV11-1|TRBJ1-1|.
CASSLGPLGGENTEAFF
TGTGCCAGCAGCTTAGGCCCTTTGGGGGGCGAGAACACTGAAGCTTTCTTT
>TRBD2|TRBV28|TRBJ2-1|.
CASSTRSGTSGSLEQFF
TGTGCCAGCAGTACTCGATCCGGGACTAGCGGGAGTCTTGAGCAGTTCTTC
>TRBD2|TRBV14|TRBJ2-1|.
CASSPIEREAYNEQFF
TGTGCCAGCAGCCCGATAGAGCGGGAGGCCTACAATGAGCAGTTCTTC
>.|TRBV6-5|TRBJ2-3|.
CASSPWDTFTDTQYF
TGTGCCAGCAGTCCATGGGACACCTTCACAGATACGCAGTATTTT